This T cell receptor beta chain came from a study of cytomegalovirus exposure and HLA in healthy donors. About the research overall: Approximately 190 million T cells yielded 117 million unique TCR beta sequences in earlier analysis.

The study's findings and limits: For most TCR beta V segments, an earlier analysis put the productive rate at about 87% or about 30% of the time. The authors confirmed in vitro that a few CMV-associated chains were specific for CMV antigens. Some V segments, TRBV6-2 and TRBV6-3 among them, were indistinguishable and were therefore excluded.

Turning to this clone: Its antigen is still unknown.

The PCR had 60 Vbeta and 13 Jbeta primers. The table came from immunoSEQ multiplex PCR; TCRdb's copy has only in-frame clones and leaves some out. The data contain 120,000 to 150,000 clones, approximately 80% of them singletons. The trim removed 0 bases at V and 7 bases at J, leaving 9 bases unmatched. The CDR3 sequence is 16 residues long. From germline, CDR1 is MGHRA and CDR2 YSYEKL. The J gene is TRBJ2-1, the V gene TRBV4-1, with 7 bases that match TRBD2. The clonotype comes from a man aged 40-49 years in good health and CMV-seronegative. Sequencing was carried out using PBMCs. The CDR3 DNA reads TGCGCCAGCAGCCAAGATAGTATCGGGACTAAAAATGAGCAGTTCTTC. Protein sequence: CASSQDSIGTKNEQFF.